This TCR beta chain comes out of a study of T cells after yellow fever vaccination. Study-wide results and caveats: Boosting was followed by the reappearance of most primary-vaccination clones (under 97% CD4, about 90% CD8). Highly abundant clonotypes carried over from the bulk population could end up in FACS-sorted repertoires as contaminants.

Trimming took 6 bases from V and 6 from J, leaving 17 bases between them. The germline CDR1 and CDR2 sequences are SGHVS and FNYEAQ. The CDR3 totals 15 residues. Generation of TCR cDNA used 5'RACE template switching (which added a universal primer site and UMIs). TCRdb passed the 5' RACE reads through MiXCR, listing each CDR3 protein once. The table lists more than 300,000 distinct CDR3 sequences, approximately 7% of them singletons, with roughly a sixth in the top ten. This clonotype was picked up many times. Its antigen is currently unknown. The specimen comprised PBMCs, sampled approximately 40 days after the first yellow fever vaccination. This receptor was identified in a man aged 18-30 years who received the YFV17D yellow fever vaccine. The chain carries TRBV7-6 and TRBJ2-2; D is perhaps TRBD1 (6 bases). The CDR3 nucleotides are TGTGCCAGCAGGTTACAGGGTCTGACGGCCGGGGAGCTGTTTTTT. Translation gives CASRLQGLTAGELFF.